This T cell receptor (beta chain) is from a study of shared clonotypes between healthy human individuals. Study-wide context: Every donor yielded three CD4 naive, three CD4 memory, two CD8 naive and one CD8 memory plate.

The CDR3 runs to 14 residues. V gave up 0 bases and J gave up 3 bases, with 8 bases separating them. Looked up from germline, CDR1 is MGHRA and CDR2 is YSYEKL. This table comes from immunoSEQ multiplex PCR, and its TCRdb copy is limited to in-frame clones, with some not included. The table includes some 2,500,000 clones, 93% detected once. On this clone: The same CDR3 arises from other DNA sequences in this sample as well.

The sequencing input was naive CD4+ T cells from PBMCs. The subset here: CD45RA+ positively selected. The sequence was obtained from a man in his late teens or twenties in good health. Some clones in this sample may be carry-over from other donors' samples. The rearrangement links TRBV4-1 to TRBJ1-1, with a possible D match to TRBD1 (5 bases). The CDR3: CASSQERQYTEAFF. In nucleotides, the CDR3 is TGCGCCAGCAGCCAAGAAAGACAGTACACTGAAGCTTTCTTT.